The rows below give T cell receptor beta chains drawn from one sample of a study of cytomegalovirus exposure and HLA in healthy donors. Data came from immunoSEQ multiplex PCR; TCRdb stores just in-frame clones and leaves some out. Its listing shows just over 20,000 clones. The sample consisted of PBMCs. The receptors come from a man aged 55-75 years in good health and CMV-seropositive. Each CDR3 is given with its conserved first and last residue. The order of the fields is D gene, J gene, V gene, CDR3 DNA, CDR3 protein. The D gene is left open where the match is weak.

-,TRBJ2-7,TRBV5-1,TGCGCCAGCAGCTCGCTGTGGGAGGGGGCCTACGAGCAGTACTTC,CASSSLWEGAYEQYF
-,TRBJ1-5,TRBV29-1,TGCAGCGTCCAACAGGGATATAGCAATCAGCCCCAGCATTTT,CSVQQGYSNQPQHF
-,TRBJ1-1,TRBV7-2,TGTGCCAGCAGCCCCCAGCGAGCTGAAGCTTTCTTT,CASSPQRAEAFF
-,TRBJ1-1,TRBV10-3,TGTGCCATCAGCGGACGGGGGGACACTGAAGCTTTCTTT,CAISGRGDTEAFF
TRBD1,TRBJ2-7,TRBV5-1,TGCGCCAGCAGCGAAGGGACAGCCTTCACCTACGAGCAGTACTTC,CASSEGTAFTYEQYF
-,TRBJ1-1,TRBV14,TGTGCCAGCAGCCACCGACGGGACAAGAACACTGAAGCTTTCTTT,CASSHRRDKNTEAFF
-,TRBJ1-1,TRBV25-1,TGTGCCAGCAGTGCCCCAGCAGGCGAGACTGAAGCTTTCTTT,CASSAPAGETEAFF
TRBD2,TRBJ2-1,TRBV5-1,TGCGCCAGCAGCTTTTCTAGCGGGAGTTCCGACAATGAGCAGTTCTTC,CASSFSSGSSDNEQFF
-,TRBJ1-2,TRBV6-6,TGTGCCAGCAGTCCTAACCGGTCCAACTATGGCTACACCTTC,CASSPNRSNYGYTF
-,TRBJ2-5,TRBV18,TGTGCCAGCTCACTCCCCCGGGAGACCCAGTACTTC,CASSLPRETQYF